This passage covers 30 T cell receptor beta chains from one sample sequenced in a study of metastatic and nonmetastatic thyroid tumors. TCRdb reassembled clones from the PCR reads with MiXCR. The repertoire has some 37,000 clones, over 40% of them found once; the top ten carry around 22%. All patients were treatment-naive before thyroid surgery. Sequenced material: tumor tissue. These receptors all stem from a male donor with papillary thyroid cancer or a benign thyroid nodule (not recorded which). Some clones in this sample may be carry-over from other donors' samples.

The J gene is TRBJ2-7, the V gene TRBV18, with 12 bases aligning to TRBD1. This CDR3 has 16 residues. The germline CDR1 and CDR2 sequences are KGHSH and LQKENI. V trimming: 3 bases; J trimming: 5 bases; junction bases outside the gene matches: 8. The CDR3 DNA sequence: TGTGCCAGCTCACCCCTCCCCGGGACAGGGGGCCACGAGCAGTACTTC. Its protein is CASSPLPGTGGHEQYF.

CDR3 nucleotides: TGCAGTGCGAACAAGATGCAGTCCCGAGGAAACACCATATATTTT. Protein sequence: CSANKMQSRGNTIYF. This sequence joins TRBV20-1 and TRBJ1-3; D is undetermined. The V gene lost 6 bases and the J gene lost 4 bases, with 19 bases spanning the gap. Looked up from germline, CDR1 is DFQATT and CDR2 is SNEGSKA (reference sequence). The CDR3 length is 15 residues.

The rearrangement uses TRBV5-1 and TRBJ2-1, with D possibly TRBD2 on 6 matching bases. CDR1 SGHRS and CDR2 YFSETQ come from the germline V gene. CDR3 size: 14 residues. With 8 bases removed from V and 0 bases from J, the gap between germline ends came to 12 bases. CDR3 nucleotide sequence: TGCGCCAGTTCCCCGGGGGACTCCTACAATGAGCAGTTCTTC. Translation gives CASSPGDSYNEQFF.

A few counts support this clone. The chain joins TRBV29-1 to TRBJ2-5, with D maybe TRBD2 (5 bases). This CDR3 region has 13 residues. V was clipped by 5 bases and J by 3 bases, with 13 bases between them. CDR1 and CDR2 from the germline V gene are SQVTM and ANQGSEA. CDR3 nucleotide sequence: TGCAGCGTTTACACTAGTACCAAAGAGACCCAGTACTTC. Translating gives CSVYTSTKETQYF.

The chain carries TRBV18 and TRBJ1-1; 7 bases map to TRBD1. V lost 3 bases and J lost 7; bases outside the gene matches: 2. CDR3 length: 12 amino acids. Per the germline V gene, CDR1 is KGHSH and CDR2 is LQKENI. The CDR3 spells CASSPRQGEAFF. In DNA form, the CDR3 reads TGTGCCAGCTCACCGCGACAGGGTGAAGCTTTCTTT. Together with reference TRBV18 and TRBJ1-1, the CDR3 gives the full variable domain: NAGVMQNPRHLVRRRGQEARLRCSPMKGHSHVYWYRQLPEEGLKFMVYLQKENIIDESGMPKERFSAEFPKEGPSILRIQQVVRGDSAAYFCASSPRQGEAFFGQGTRLTVV.

This clone was found a few times. The chain recombines TRBV6-1 with TRBJ1-5; D is undetermined. The CDR3 covers 15 residues. Germline loops: CDR1 MNHNS, CDR2 SASEGT. V was pared by 1 base and J by 7 bases, with 14 bases between. The chain's CDR3 is CASSEEPGYVQPQHF. In DNA form, the CDR3 reads TGTGCCAGCAGTGAAGAGCCCGGGTACGTGCAGCCCCAGCATTTT.

This chain links TRBV10-3 with TRBJ1-1; 8 bases are a match to TRBD1. The CDR3 has 14 amino acids. CDR1 ENHRY and CDR2 SYGVKD come from the germline V gene. Germline trimming cut 5 bases from V and 3 bases from J; bases unmatched to any gene: 5. The CDR3 loop is CAISPGQGDTEAFF. The CDR3 DNA reads as TGTGCCATCAGTCCTGGACAGGGTGACACTGAAGCTTTCTTT.

The J gene is TRBJ2-7, the V gene TRBV4-1; D is possibly TRBD1 (6 bases). The CDR3 runs 13 residues. V lost 0 bases and J 6 bases, leaving 9 bases between the germline ends. The germline CDR1 and CDR2 sequences are MGHRA and YSYEKL. CDR3 in DNA: TGCGCCAGCAGCCAAGAAGGGACACGCGAGCAGTACTTC. Residues: CASSQEGTREQYF.

This clone was seen a few times. This chain connects TRBV19 to TRBJ2-7, with 7 bases aligning to TRBD1. Trimming at V came to 5 bases and at J to 0 bases, leaving 4 bases not matched to a gene. The germline V gene encodes CDR1 LNHDA and CDR2 SQIVND (reference sequence). The CDR3 totals 14 residues. The CDR3 loop is CASSDNRGSYEQYF. The CDR3 DNA follows: TGTGCCAGTAGTGACAACAGGGGCTCCTACGAGCAGTACTTC. Using reference TRBV19 and TRBJ2-7 for the parts outside the CDR3, the full variable domain is DGGITQSPKYLFRKEGQNVTLSCEQNLNHDAMYWYRQDPGQGLRLIYYSQIVNDFQKGDIAEGYSVSREKKESFPLTVTSAQKNPTAFYLCASSDNRGSYEQYFGPGTRLTVT.

V and J are TRBV20-1 and TRBJ2-3; D uncertain. The germline V gene has CDR1 DFQATT and CDR2 SNEGSKA (reference sequence). CDR3 size: 15 residues. Between the trimmed V and J ends, which lost 1 base and 1 base, there was a span of 12 bases. The CDR3 bases are TGCAGTGCTAGAGTGGACGGAGAGGGCACAGATACGCAGTATTTT. Protein sequence: CSARVDGEGTDTQYF.

Note on this clone: The identical CDR3 is also encoded by other nucleotide sequences in the sample. The rearrangement uses TRBV3-1 and TRBJ1-1, with D unresolved. Per germline, CDR1 LGHDT and CDR2 YNNKEL (reference sequence). V lost 1 base, J lost 2 bases, and 8 bases lay in between. This CDR3 is 14 amino acids long. The CDR3 is CASSQVSGNTEAFF. The CDR3 coding sequence is TGTGCCAGCAGCCAAGTTTCGGGAAACACTGAAGCTTTCTTT.

The V gene is TRBV5-1, the J gene TRBJ2-3; the D is unclear. Germline assignment: CDR1 SGHRS and CDR2 YFSETQ. Trimming took off 0 bases at V and 2 bases at J, with 19 bases between the two ends. The CDR3 loop spans 18 amino acids. The DNA for the CDR3 is TGCGCCAGCAGCTTGGGAATCGGCGCTTTGAGGACCACAGATACGCAGTATTTT. Its translation: CASSLGIGALRTTDTQYF. The entire variable domain, with the rest obtained from reference TRBV5-1 and TRBJ2-3, is as follows: KAGVTQTPRYLIKTRGQQVTLSCSPISGHRSVSWYQQTPGQGLQFLFEYFSETQRNKGNFPGRFSGRQFSNSRSEMNVSTLELGDSALYLCASSLGIGALRTTDTQYFGPGTRLTVL.

V gene TRBV7-8 combines with J gene TRBJ2-2, with D unclear. The ends were cut back, 7 bases at V and 3 bases at J, with 12 bases in the middle. Per the germline V gene, CDR1 is SGHVS and CDR2 is FQNEAQ. The CDR3 has 14 residues. The CDR3 spells CASTQTAYTGELFF. The CDR3 DNA follows: TGTGCCAGCACCCAAACAGCTTACACCGGGGAGCTGTTTTTT.

This clone was detected a few times. V gene TRBV5-1 combines with J gene TRBJ2-3; D possibly corresponds to TRBD1 (5 bases). The CDR3 length is 13 residues. Germline CDR1 reads SGHRS; CDR2 reads YFSETQ. With 4 bases removed from V and 8 bases from J, the gap between germline ends came to 14 bases. This chain's CDR3 is CASSQDTSITQYF. DNA of the CDR3: TGCGCCAGCAGCCAGGACACCTCCATTACGCAGTATTTT.

Written as DNA, the CDR3 is TGTGCCCGAGGTCATGGGAACTACGAGCAGTACTTC. It is translated as CARGHGNYEQYF. V gene TRBV30 combines with J gene TRBJ2-7; no clear D. Germline CDR1 reads GTSNPN; CDR2 reads SVGIG (reference sequence). Trimming cost V 8 bases and J 3 bases, with 14 bases left between them. CDR3 length equals 12 residues.

The rearrangement uses TRBV4-3 and TRBJ1-6; D remains unclear. Trimming took off 1 base at V and 11 bases at J, with 9 bases between the two ends. Germline lookup yields CDR1 LGHNA and CDR2 YSLEER. The CDR3 consists of 13 residues. The chain's CDR3 is CASSQVVAAPLHF. CDR3 sequence (DNA): TGCGCCAGCAGCCAAGTGGTGGCCGCACCCCTCCACTTT.

The chain carries TRBV5-1 and TRBJ2-7; 8 nucleotides line up with TRBD2. The germline V gene encodes CDR1 SGHRS and CDR2 YFSETQ. There are 15 residues in the CDR3. Trimming took 4 bases from V and 0 from J; bases not matched to a gene: 6. CDR3: CASSQPGLGSYEQYF. CDR3 DNA: TGCGCCAGCAGCCAACCGGGACTAGGCTCCTACGAGCAGTACTTC.

V usage is TRBV6-2 or TRBV6-3 and J usage is TRBJ1-1; D uncertain. The CDR3 spans 13 residues. Germline V gives CDR1 MNHEY, CDR2 SVGEGT. Trimming shortened V by 5 bases and J by 1 base, and 8 bases separated the two germline ends. Here the CDR3 reads CASSPDTNTEAFF. CDR3 DNA sequence: TGTGCCAGCAGTCCTGACACGAACACTGAAGCTTTCTTT.

A few counts support this clone. This chain links TRBV6-1 with TRBJ2-1, with 7 bases lining up with TRBD2. This CDR3 comprises 11 residues. Germline V gene data show CDR1 as MNHNS and CDR2 as SASEGT. The V segment lost 8 bases and the J segment 7 bases; nucleotides outside the gene matches: 2. The CDR3 DNA sequence: TGTGCCAGCCGGGGGGTGAATGAGCAGTTCTTC. This gives the protein CASRGVNEQFF.

This chain uses TRBV6-1 with TRBJ2-1; 7 bases agree with TRBD2. Germline trimming cut 2 bases from V and 0 bases from J; bases unmatched to any gene: 4. This CDR3 comprises 16 residues. CDR1 MNHNS and CDR2 SASEGT come from the germline V gene. The CDR3 bases are TGTGCCAGCAGTGAAATCGGCGGGAGCTCCTACAATGAGCAGTTCTTC. Translated: CASSEIGGSSYNEQFF.

The chain couples TRBV27 to TRBJ2-1; D is uncertain. The CDR3 runs 15 residues. V was shortened by 5 bases and J by 7 bases, with 18 bases between the two germline ends. Per germline, CDR1 MNHEY and CDR2 SMNVEV (reference sequence). CDR3 sequence: CASSRGMASRNEQFF. The CDR3 DNA reads TGTGCCAGCAGTCGAGGTATGGCGTCTAGGAATGAGCAGTTCTTC.

Comment on this clone: This sample also contains other DNA sequences that code for the same CDR3. J is TRBJ1-2 and V is TRBV5-1; a weak D match, TRBD1 (5 bases). The CDR3 sequence is 14 residues long. Germline loops: CDR1 SGHRS, CDR2 YFSETQ. V gave up 2 bases and J gave up 4 bases, with 12 bases separating them. CDR3 coding DNA: TGCGCCAGCAGCTTCGGACGGGGGAGCTATGGCTACACCTTC. Amino acids: CASSFGRGSYGYTF.

The chain carries TRBV20-1 and TRBJ1-6; a weak D match, TRBD1 (6 bases). CDR1 DFQATT and CDR2 SNEGSKA come from the germline V gene (reference sequence). The length of the CDR3 is 13 residues. Trimming removed 2 bases at V and 5 bases at J, with 7 bases between. The CDR3 sequence: CSARRQDNSPLHF. The CDR3 DNA is TGCAGTGCTAGAAGACAGGATAATTCACCCCTCCACTTT.

The V gene is TRBV30, the J gene TRBJ1-2, with 10 nucleotides matching TRBD1. The CDR3 spans 13 residues. The germline gives CDR1 GTSNPN, CDR2 SVGIG (reference sequence). Germline trimming cut 1 base from V and 7 bases from J; bases unmatched to any gene: 3. CDR3 in amino acids: CAWSATGGSGYTF. The CDR3 region has the DNA TGTGCCTGGAGTGCGACAGGGGGCAGTGGCTACACCTTC.

The chain couples TRBV6-1 to TRBJ1-6; 7 bases fit TRBD1. The junction had 4 bases not matched to a gene; V was cut back by 5 bases and J by 3 bases. The CDR3 totals 15 residues. From germline, CDR1 is MNHNS and CDR2 SASEGT. Written as DNA, the CDR3 is TGTGCCAGCAGTCGGGACAGCAACTATAATTCACCCCTCCACTTT. Amino acids: CASSRDSNYNSPLHF.

The chain recombines TRBV18 with TRBJ2-7; D perhaps matches TRBD2 (5 bases). Germline CDR1 and CDR2: KGHSH and LQKENI. The CDR3 runs 14 residues. V lost 6 bases and J 3 bases, leaving 15 bases between the germline ends. The CDR3 is CASSELRRDYEQYF. Here the CDR3 DNA reads TGTGCCAGCTCCGAACTTAGACGGGACTACGAGCAGTACTTC.

This sequence joins TRBV24-1 and TRBJ2-7; D perhaps matches TRBD1 (6 bases). V gave up 11 bases and J gave up 1 base, with 14 bases separating them. Germline CDR1 is KGHDR and CDR2 is SFDVKD. The CDR3 contains 13 residues. CDR3 DNA sequence: TGTGCCATTCAGACAGGTGATTCCTACGAGCAGTACTTC. This sequence encodes CAIQTGDSYEQYF.

The chain joins TRBV19 to TRBJ1-5; TRBD1 matches 7 bases. From germline, CDR1 is LNHDA and CDR2 SQIVND (reference sequence). With V trimmed by 2 bases and J by 5 bases, 6 bases remained unmatched. The CDR3 contains 15 residues. The CDR3 here is CASSITPGQYQPQHF. CDR3 in DNA: TGTGCCAGTAGTATAACCCCGGGACAGTATCAGCCCCAGCATTTT.

This clone is labeled as medium-sized (0.01 to 0.1%). The chain couples TRBV28 to TRBJ2-5; 8 bases agree with TRBD1. The V gene's germline CDR1 is MDHEN and CDR2 SYDVKM. This CDR3 has 15 residues. Trimming cost V 3 bases and J 5 bases; bases outside gene matches: 8. For the CDR3, the DNA is TGTGCCAGCAGTTTTGGGCAGGGGGCGAGTGAGACCCAGTACTTC. As protein: CASSFGQGASETQYF.

This clone was recorded a few times. The chain is built from TRBV6-4 and TRBJ2-3; 7 bases match TRBD1. The V gene end was trimmed by 4 bases and the J gene end by 3 bases; junction bases not matched to a gene: 4. Germline loops: CDR1 MRHNA, CDR2 SNTAGT. This CDR3 has 14 amino acids. CDR3 coding DNA: TGTGCCAGCAGTGTGCAGGGGGATACAGATACGCAGTATTTT. Protein: CASSVQGDTDTQYF.